The present T cell receptor beta chain was sequenced within a study of T cell responses to AZD1222 COVID-19 vaccine. TCRdb keeps only in-frame clones here, not all; method: immunoSEQ multiplex PCR. The sample records about 84,000 clones, 80% to 90% being singletons. Study observations and caveats: Just a handful of people given AZD1222 tested seropositive at baseline.

A note on this clone: What it binds is unknown.

The CDR3 has 15 residues. The germline CDR1 and CDR2 sequences are MNHEY and SVGEGT. V shed 5 bases and J 5 bases; nucleotides not matched to a gene: 7. The material was peripheral blood, obtained 28 days after the second AZD1222 dose. The V gene is TRBV6-2 or TRBV6-3, the J gene TRBJ1-4; TRBD1 matches at 8 bases. The receptor's source is an adult who received the AZD1222 COVID-19 vaccine. CDR3 in DNA: TGTGCCAGCAGTCCAGGGACAGGAGGAAATGAAAAACTGTTTTTT. Translation: CASSPGTGGNEKLFF.